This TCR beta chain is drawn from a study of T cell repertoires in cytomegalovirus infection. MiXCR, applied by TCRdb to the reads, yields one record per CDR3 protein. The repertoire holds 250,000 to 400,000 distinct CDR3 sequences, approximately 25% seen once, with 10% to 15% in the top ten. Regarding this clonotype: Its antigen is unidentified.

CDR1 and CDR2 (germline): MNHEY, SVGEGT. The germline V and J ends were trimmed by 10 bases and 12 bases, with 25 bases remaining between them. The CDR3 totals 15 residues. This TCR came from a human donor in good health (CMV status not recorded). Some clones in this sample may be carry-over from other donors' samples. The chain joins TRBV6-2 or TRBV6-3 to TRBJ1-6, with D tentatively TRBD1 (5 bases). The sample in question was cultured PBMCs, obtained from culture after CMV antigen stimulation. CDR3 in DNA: TGTGCCACCACGCGGGGCGGGCCAAAGACCGTACCCCTCCACTTT. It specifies CATTRGGPKTVPLHF.